This T cell receptor beta chain was sequenced for a study of T-cell memory formation after mild COVID-19. Regarding the study as a whole: Clones contracting over day 15 to 85 were CD4/CD8 balanced, with later expanders leaning CD4+. In pre-infection memory, a portion of responding clones appeared, which suggested that cross-reactive memory joined. Whether day 37 second-wave clones are SARS-CoV-2-specific was not confirmed.

TCRdb recomputed calls from the 5' RACE reads with MiXCR, one row per CDR3 protein. The table lists around 30,000 distinct CDR3 sequences, roughly 12% of them singletons. Germline V gene sequence: CDR1 SGHTA, CDR2 FQGNSA. The CDR3 is made up of 17 amino acids. J gave up 3 bases and V 5 bases, and 14 bases lay outside the gene matches. By proportion, this clonotype is medium-sized (0.01 to 0.1%). Its antigen is unidentified. The chain joins TRBV7-2 to TRBJ2-7, with 9 bases identical to TRBD2. The TCR sequence derives from an adult woman who had mild COVID-19 (a few samples of this study predate the infection). Cell type and time point are not known. The sample taken for sequencing was PBMCs or a T cell subset sorted from them (not recorded which). The CDR3 bases are TGTGCCAGCAGCCCTACCCCCAGACTAGCGGTTGACTACGAGCAGTACTTC. This encodes CASSPTPRLAVDYEQYF. Complete variable domain (other parts from reference TRBV7-2 and TRBJ2-7): GAGVSQSPSNKVTEKGKDVELRCDPISGHTALYWYRQSLGQGLEFLIYFQGNSAPDKSGLPSDRFSAERTGGSVSTLTIQRTQQEDSAVYLCASSPTPRLAVDYEQYFGPGTRLTVT.